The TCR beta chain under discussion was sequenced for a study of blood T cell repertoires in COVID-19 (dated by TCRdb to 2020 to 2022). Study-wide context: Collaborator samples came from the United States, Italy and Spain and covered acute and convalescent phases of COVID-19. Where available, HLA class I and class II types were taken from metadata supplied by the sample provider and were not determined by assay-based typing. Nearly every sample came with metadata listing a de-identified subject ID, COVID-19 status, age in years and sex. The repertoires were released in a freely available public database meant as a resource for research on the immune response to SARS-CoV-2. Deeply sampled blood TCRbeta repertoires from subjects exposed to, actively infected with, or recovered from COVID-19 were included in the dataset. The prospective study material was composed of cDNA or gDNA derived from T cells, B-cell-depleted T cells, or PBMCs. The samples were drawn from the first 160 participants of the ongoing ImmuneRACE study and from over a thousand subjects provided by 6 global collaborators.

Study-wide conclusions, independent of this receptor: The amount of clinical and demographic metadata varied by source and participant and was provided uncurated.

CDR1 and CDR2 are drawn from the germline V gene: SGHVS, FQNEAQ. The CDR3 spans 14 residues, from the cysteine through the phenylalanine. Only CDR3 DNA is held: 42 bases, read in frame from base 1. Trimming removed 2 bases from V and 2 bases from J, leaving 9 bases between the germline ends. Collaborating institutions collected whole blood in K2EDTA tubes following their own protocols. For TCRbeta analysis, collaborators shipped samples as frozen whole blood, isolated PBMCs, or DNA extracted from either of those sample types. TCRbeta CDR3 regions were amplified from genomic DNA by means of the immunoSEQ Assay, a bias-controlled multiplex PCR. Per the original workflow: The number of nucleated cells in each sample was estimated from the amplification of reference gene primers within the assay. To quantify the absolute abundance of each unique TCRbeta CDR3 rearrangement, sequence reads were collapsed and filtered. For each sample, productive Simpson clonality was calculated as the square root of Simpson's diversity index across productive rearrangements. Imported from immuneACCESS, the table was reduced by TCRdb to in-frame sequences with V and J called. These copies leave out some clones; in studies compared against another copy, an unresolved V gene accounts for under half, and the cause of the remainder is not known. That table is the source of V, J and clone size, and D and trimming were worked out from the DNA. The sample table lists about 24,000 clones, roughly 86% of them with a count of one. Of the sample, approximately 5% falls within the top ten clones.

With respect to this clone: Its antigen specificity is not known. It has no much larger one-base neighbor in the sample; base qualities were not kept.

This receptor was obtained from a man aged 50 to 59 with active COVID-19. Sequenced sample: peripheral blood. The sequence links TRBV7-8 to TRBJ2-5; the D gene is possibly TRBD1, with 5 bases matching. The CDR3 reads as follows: CASSLMTAQETQYF. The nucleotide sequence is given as TGTGCCAGCAGCTTAATGACAGCTCAAGAGACCCAGTACTTC.